This TCR beta chain is from a study of vaccination effects on CD4 cells after COVID-19. TCRdb keeps only in-frame clones here, not all; method: immunoSEQ multiplex PCR. This table has around 30,000 clones, roughly two thirds appearing once. Germline V gives CDR1 SGHTA, CDR2 FQGNSA. The V gene lost 2 bases and the J gene lost 10 bases, with 12 bases spanning the gap. The CDR3 has 13 amino acids. Antigen-specific CD4+ T cells were expanded (with viral peptide pools) by the ViraFEST assay ahead of sequencing. Isolation of CD4+ T cells took place after less than 12 days of culture. As for this clone: Its antigen is undetermined.

The source is a human donor who received a COVID-19 vaccine. The chain is built from TRBV7-2 and TRBJ2-1; D call uncertain. Sequenced here: CD4+ T cells from PBMCs cultured with HCoV-229E spike peptides, sampled before COVID-19 vaccination. CDR3 DNA sequence: TGTGCCAGCAGCTTAATGGGCTACACGGAGCAGTTCTTC. Translating gives CASSLMGYTEQFF. Complete variable domain (other parts from reference TRBV7-2 and TRBJ2-1): GAGVSQSPSNKVTEKGKDVELRCDPISGHTALYWYRQSLGQGLEFLIYFQGNSAPDKSGLPSDRFSAERTGGSVSTLTIQRTQQEDSAVYLCASSLMGYTEQFFGPGTRLTVL.